This T cell receptor (beta chain) derives from a study of CD8 T cells in ankylosing spondylitis. Study findings and constraints: Disease-linked clones reportedly showed significant enrichment in matched ankylosing spondylitis synovial fluid. Seven to nine highly homologous variants formed a TCR beta motif that appeared characteristic of ankylosing spondylitis blood.

Details on this clonotype: Its matching antigen is unknown.

Quantitative molecular-barcoded 5'-RACE generated the TCR beta libraries. TCRdb used MiXCR to reprocess the 5' RACE reads, holding one entry per CDR3 protein. The sample yields under 450,000 distinct CDR3 sequences, under 20% seen once. Sequenced material: blood, either unsorted or a sorted T cell fraction (not recorded which). This TCR came from a male donor with ankylosing spondylitis.

The CDR3 nucleotides read TGTGCCAGCAGCCAAGCTCGGCATCTGAACACTGAAGCTTTCTTT. This codes for CASSQARHLNTEAFF. This sequence joins TRBV3-1 and TRBJ1-1; D unresolved. V was cut by 1 base and J by 0 bases, with 9 bases left in between. The germline V gene has CDR1 LGHDT and CDR2 YNNKEL (reference sequence). The CDR3 has 15 amino acids.